One T cell receptor beta chain is described in this entry. Authors' data handling: Quantification of nucleated cells was approximated via reference gene primer amplification. The assay was immunoSEQ multiplex PCR, and TCRdb's table has in-frame clones only and misses some. Clone size and V and J calls were adopted from that table, with D and trimming inferred from the DNA. The repertoire includes a few hundred thousand clones, about nine tenths of them detected once, and 2.2% sits in the top ten. The CDR3 consists of 17 residues. The germline V and J ends were trimmed by 5 bases and 0 bases, with 16 bases remaining between them. The germline CDR1 and CDR2 sequences are SGHAT and FQNNGV. This record comes from a study of blood T cell repertoires in COVID-19. Study-wide context: Samples taken during acute and convalescent COVID-19 were collected in the United States, Italy and Spain. T cells, B-cell-depleted T cells, or PBMCs provided the cDNA or gDNA that served as material.

This clonotype was sampled from a man between 50 and 59 years old with acute or convalescent COVID-19. Sequenced sample: peripheral blood. The V and J genes are TRBV11-2 and TRBJ2-2; possible D gene TRBD2, 5 bases. As DNA, the CDR3 is TGTGCCAGCAGCCACCCCGGGGTCACAACGAACACCGGGGAGCTGTTTTTT. Its translation: CASSHPGVTTNTGELFF.